The next 29 T cell receptor beta chains were all read from a single sample in a study of cytomegalovirus exposure and HLA in healthy donors (dated by TCRdb to about 2017). The library relied on the immunoSEQ multiplex PCR assay. The multiplex PCR relied on a mix of 60 forward primers for TCR Vbeta segments and 13 reverse primers for TCR Jbeta segments. TCRdb mirrors the immuneACCESS table, restricted to in-frame sequences. Some clones are absent from its copies; in checked studies, under half trace to an unresolved V gene, and the reason for the others is unknown. A total of about 180,000 clones appear in this sample, around 80% of them only once. The ten largest clones take up around 1.2% of the sample. Sample: PBMCs. The receptors were gathered from a girl between 2 and 10 years old in good health and CMV-seropositive.

V is TRBV9 and J is TRBJ2-1; the D is unclear. Germline V gives CDR1 SGDLS, CDR2 YYNGEE. This CDR3 has 12 amino acids. Trimming took 0 bases from V and 6 from J, leaving 4 bases between them. The CDR3 DNA reads TGTGCCAGCAGCGTAGTAGTCAATGAGCAGTTCTTC. Residues: CASSVVVNEQFF.

The V call is TRBV10-3, the J call TRBJ2-5; perhaps TRBD1 as D (5 bases). The V gene's germline CDR1 is ENHRY and CDR2 SYGVKD. V lost 0 bases and J lost 5, with 10 bases in between. This CDR3 spans 14 amino acids. The chain's CDR3 is CAISESLAGETQYF. CDR3 DNA sequence: TGTGCCATCAGTGAGTCGTTAGCAGGGGAGACCCAGTACTTC.

There are a few counts of this clone. This chain uses TRBV4-1 with TRBJ1-2; D remains ambiguous. Germline CDR1 reads MGHRA; CDR2 reads YSYEKL. V lost 0 bases and J 4 bases, leaving 12 bases between the germline ends. CDR3 length: 15 residues. The CDR3, as DNA: TGCGCCAGCAGCCAAGATTTCCTGGCCATCTATGGCTACACCTTC. Protein sequence: CASSQDFLAIYGYTF.

This clone was detected only a few times. Written as DNA, the CDR3 is TGTGCCAGGGGACAGGTGAACACTGAAGCTTTCTTT. Protein product: CARGQVNTEAFF. The chain couples TRBV2 to TRBJ1-1; 8 nucleotides match TRBD1. In germline, CDR1 is SNHLY, CDR2 FYNNEI. V gave up 9 bases and J gave up 0 bases; unmatched junction bases: 0. The CDR3 spans 12 residues.

The V call is TRBV6-5, the J call TRBJ2-5, with 8 bases fitting TRBD1. V was pared by 6 bases and J by 5 bases, with 5 bases of the junction left unmatched. Germline V gives CDR1 MNHEY, CDR2 SVGAGI. The CDR3 loop spans 13 amino acids. DNA for the CDR3: TGTGCCAGCAGCAGGGGGCGCATGGAGACCCAGTACTTC. It codes for CASSRGRMETQYF.

This chain links TRBV19 with TRBJ2-5; 14 bases are a match to TRBD2. The V gene's germline CDR1 is LNHDA and CDR2 SQIVND (reference sequence). The V gene end was trimmed by 4 bases and the J gene end by 4 bases; junction bases not matched to a gene: 2. The CDR3 is 15 amino acids. The CDR3, as DNA: TGTGCCAGTAGTAACGGACTAGCGGGAGGAGAGACCCAGTACTTC. Translation: CASSNGLAGGETQYF.

This rearrangement joins TRBV6-1 to TRBJ1-5; TRBD1 agrees at 10 bases. Trimming cost V 10 bases and J 9 bases; bases outside gene matches: 15. CDR3 size: 15 residues. The germline gives CDR1 MNHNS, CDR2 SASEGT. The CDR3 spells CATNVGQGQRWPQHF. In DNA form, the CDR3 reads TGTGCCACCAACGTGGGACAGGGGCAACGATGGCCCCAGCATTTT.

The chain links TRBV28 to TRBJ1-6; D is ambiguous. This CDR3 is built from 15 residues. The germline CDR1 and CDR2 sequences are MDHEN and SYDVKM. V shed 6 bases and J shed 2 bases, with 11 bases lying between them. The CDR3 nucleotides read TGTGCCAGCAGCCCGCGTTCACCCTATAATTCACCCCTCCACTTT. Protein product: CASSPRSPYNSPLHF.

V gene TRBV13 combines with J gene TRBJ1-3; D is unresolved. Between the trimmed V and J ends, which lost 3 bases and 0 bases, there was a span of 12 bases. CDR1 and CDR2 (germline): PRHDT, FYEKMQ (reference sequence). CDR3 length equals 16 residues. CDR3 region: CASSLIGRNSGNTIYF. As DNA, the CDR3 is TGTGCCAGCAGCTTGATCGGCAGGAACTCTGGAAACACCATATATTTT.

This rearrangement joins TRBV19 to TRBJ1-1, with D maybe TRBD1 (5 bases). Trimming took off 1 base at V and 7 bases at J, with 13 bases between the two ends. In germline, CDR1 is LNHDA, CDR2 SQIVND (reference sequence). The CDR3 is 14 amino acids. In DNA form, the CDR3 reads TGTGCCAGTAGTATAGTTGGGGGGACGGATGAAGCTTTCTTT. It specifies CASSIVGGTDEAFF.

J is TRBJ1-5 and V is TRBV4-2, with unresolved D. CDR1 is LGHNA, CDR2 YNFKEQ, per germline. This CDR3 has 13 residues. V shed 3 bases and J shed 3 bases, with 6 bases lying between them. CDR3 sequence reads: CASSHSFNQPQHF. As DNA, the CDR3 is TGTGCCAGCAGCCATTCGTTCAATCAGCCCCAGCATTTT.

This chain connects TRBV14 to TRBJ1-1; no clear D gene. V lost 4 bases and J 4 bases, leaving 10 bases between the germline ends. CDR3 length: 13 amino acids. Germline-derived CDR1 and CDR2 are SGHDN and FVKESK. The CDR3 region has the DNA TGTGCCAGCAGCCGTCCGGGGATCACTGAAGCTTTCTTT. Translating gives CASSRPGITEAFF.

This clone was counted once. The chain couples TRBV5-4 to TRBJ2-2; 7 bases are shared with TRBD1. Per the germline V gene, CDR1 is SGHNT and CDR2 is YYREEE (reference sequence). The CDR3 has 17 amino acids. V lost 0 bases and J lost 7; bases outside the gene matches: 12. The CDR3 region has the DNA TGTGCCAGCAGCTTGGACAGGGGAAGGGTTACGGGCGGGGAGCTGTTTTTT. Residues: CASSLDRGRVTGGELFF.

This chain connects TRBV28 to TRBJ2-6; D is undetermined. V lost 2 bases and J 0 bases, leaving 5 bases between the germline ends. The CDR3 is 15 residues long. Germline assignment: CDR1 MDHEN and CDR2 SYDVKM. The CDR3 nucleotides read TGTGCCAGCAGTTTACCTCGCTCTGGGGCCAACGTCCTGACTTTC. This translates into CASSLPRSGANVLTF. Full variable domain (missing parts from reference TRBV28 and TRBJ2-6): DVKVTQSSRYLVKRTGEKVFLECVQDMDHENMFWYRQDPGLGLRLIYFSYDVKMKEKGDIPEGYSVSREKKERFSLILESASTNQTSMYLCASSLPRSGANVLTFGAGSRLTVL.

The chain couples TRBV9 to TRBJ2-7; TRBD2 aligns across 7 bases. Germline values: CDR1 SGDLS, CDR2 YYNGEE. The J segment lost 4 bases and the V segment lost 0 bases, leaving 7 bases of the junction unmatched. This CDR3 comprises 15 residues. The CDR3 nucleotides are TGTGCCAGCAGCGTAGAAGAGGGAGGGATTTACGAGCAGTACTTC. It specifies CASSVEEGGIYEQYF.

The chain uses TRBV6-1 and TRBJ2-3, with TRBD2 matching over 9 bases. V lost 2 bases and J lost 8; bases outside the gene matches: 14. The CDR3 length is 17 residues. Per germline, CDR1 MNHNS and CDR2 SASEGT. The CDR3 protein is CASSELSSGMRSGTQYF. In DNA form, the CDR3 reads TGTGCCAGCAGTGAATTGTCTAGCGGGATGAGAAGTGGTACGCAGTATTTT.

The chain joins TRBV5-3 to TRBJ2-2; D is undetermined. TRBV5-3 is an ORF, with its function uncertain. The germline V and J ends were trimmed by 4 bases and 6 bases, with 4 bases remaining between them. The length of the CDR3 is 11 residues. The CDR3 here is CARSRPGELFF. The CDR3 DNA reads as TGTGCCAGAAGCCGTCCCGGGGAGCTGTTTTTT.

The chain links TRBV25-1 to TRBJ2-1, with D uncertain. The CDR3 has 12 residues. V lost 2 bases and J lost 4, with 3 bases in between. From germline, CDR1 is MGHDK and CDR2 SYGVNS. The CDR3 DNA reads TGTGCCAGCAGTGAACAATACAATGAGCAGTTCTTC. Its protein product is CASSEQYNEQFF.

V and J are TRBV6-6 and TRBJ2-7, with TRBD2 identical over 11 bases. The CDR3 contains 13 residues. Germline lookup yields CDR1 MNHNY and CDR2 SVGAGI (reference sequence). J was trimmed by 6 bases and V by 6 bases; bases with no gene match: 4. This CDR3 reads CASSTGTSGEQYF. CDR3 in DNA: TGTGCCAGCAGCACCGGGACTAGCGGCGAGCAGTACTTC.

The chain couples TRBV11-2 to TRBJ1-3; unclear D gene. CDR1 is SGHAT and CDR2 is FQNNGV in the germline V gene. There are 15 residues in the CDR3. Trimming stripped 1 base from V and 4 bases from J, with 11 bases between. The CDR3 DNA follows: TGTGCCAGCAGCTTAGGAATAGCTACGGGAAACACCATATATTTT. Protein sequence: CASSLGIATGNTIYF.

The gene calls are TRBV28 and TRBJ2-7; 8 bases are a match to TRBD2. Germline-derived CDR1 and CDR2 are MDHEN and SYDVKM. The CDR3 has 17 residues. The ends lost 3 bases at V and 1 base at J; junction bases unmatched: 11. DNA for the CDR3: TGTGCCAGCAGTTTCGACGGGGAAGCGGGGGTATCCTACGAGCAGTACTTC. It yields the protein CASSFDGEAGVSYEQYF.

This chain links TRBV30 with TRBJ1-3; D gene ambiguous. The CDR3 has 13 residues. Trimming cost V 5 bases and J 4 bases, with 12 bases left between them. Germline CDR1 and CDR2: GTSNPN and SVGIG (reference sequence). Here the CDR3 reads CAWQLSLGNTIYF. The CDR3 DNA follows: TGTGCCTGGCAGTTGTCGTTGGGAAACACCATATATTTT.

The rearrangement joins TRBV27 to TRBJ2-1; TRBD2 agrees at 12 bases. V was clipped by 5 bases and J by 4 bases; unmatched bases: 12. CDR3 length: 18 amino acids. Per the germline V gene, CDR1 is MNHEY and CDR2 is SMNVEV (reference sequence). CDR3: CASSPISSGGEKYNEQFF. The CDR3 DNA reads as TGTGCCAGCAGTCCGATATCTAGCGGGGGGGAGAAATACAATGAGCAGTTCTTC.

The V and J genes are TRBV5-6 and TRBJ2-7; TRBD2 aligns across 8 bases. The CDR3 is 15 residues long. The V gene end was trimmed by 3 bases and the J gene end by 6 bases; junction bases not matched to a gene: 11. Germline lookup yields CDR1 SGHDT and CDR2 YYEEEE. The CDR3 region has the DNA TGTGCCAGCAGCTATAAAAGCGGGAGTGTCTCCGAGCAGTACTTC. This gives the protein CASSYKSGSVSEQYF.

With respect to this clone: Other DNA sequences in the same sample also yield this CDR3. The chain employs TRBV6-1 and TRBJ1-5; D may be TRBD1 (6 bases). The V and J ends lost 4 bases and 4 bases respectively, with 8 bases between them. CDR1 is MNHNS and CDR2 is SASEGT in the germline V gene. CDR3 size: 13 residues. The CDR3 nucleotides are TGTGCCAGCAGTGTAACAGGGAATCAGCCCCAGCATTTT. Its translation: CASSVTGNQPQHF.

This chain connects TRBV5-1 to TRBJ2-1; 14 nucleotides agree with TRBD2. CDR3 length equals 22 residues. Looked up from germline, CDR1 is SGHRS and CDR2 is YFSETQ. V lost 0 bases to trimming and J lost 4 bases; unmatched junction nucleotides: 18. CDR3 nucleotide sequence: TGCGCCAGCAGCTTGGCCGATATTGGACTTGGGACTAGCGGGAGAAGGTACAATGAGCAGTTCTTC. Its protein product is CASSLADIGLGTSGRRYNEQFF.

The chain has TRBV7-8 and TRBJ2-5; D is uncertain. The CDR3 is made up of 13 amino acids. Germline CDR1 and CDR2: SGHVS and FQNEAQ. The V end lost 1 base, the J end lost 1 base, and 4 bases lay between the germline ends. DNA for the CDR3: TGTGCCAGCAGCTTAGGGGCCCAAGAGACCCAGTACTTC. It yields the protein CASSLGAQETQYF. Combining the CDR3 with reference TRBV7-8 and TRBJ2-5 gives the whole variable domain GAGVSQSPRYKVAKRGQDVALRCDPISGHVSLFWYQQALGQGPEFLTYFQNEAQLDKSGLPSDRFFAERPEGSVSTLKIQRTQQEDSAVYLCASSLGAQETQYFGPGTRLLVL.

CDR3 amino acids: CASSQGGFGPPYNEQFF. In DNA form, the CDR3 reads TGTGCCAGCAGCCAAGGGGGCTTCGGGCCCCCCTACAATGAGCAGTTCTTC. The V gene is TRBV4-2, the J gene TRBJ2-1, with D perhaps matching TRBD1 (5 bases). The CDR3 has 17 amino acids. Germline values: CDR1 LGHNA, CDR2 YNFKEQ. V lost 1 base and J lost 2, with 15 bases in between.

The J gene is TRBJ2-1, the V gene TRBV9; 9 bases are a match to TRBD2. Trimming took 4 bases from V and 5 from J; bases not matched to a gene: 7. Germline assignment: CDR1 SGDLS and CDR2 YYNGEE. The CDR3 is 15 amino acids. The CDR3 reads CASSRRAGGHNEQFF. DNA for the CDR3: TGTGCCAGCAGCCGTAGGGCGGGGGGGCACAATGAGCAGTTCTTC.